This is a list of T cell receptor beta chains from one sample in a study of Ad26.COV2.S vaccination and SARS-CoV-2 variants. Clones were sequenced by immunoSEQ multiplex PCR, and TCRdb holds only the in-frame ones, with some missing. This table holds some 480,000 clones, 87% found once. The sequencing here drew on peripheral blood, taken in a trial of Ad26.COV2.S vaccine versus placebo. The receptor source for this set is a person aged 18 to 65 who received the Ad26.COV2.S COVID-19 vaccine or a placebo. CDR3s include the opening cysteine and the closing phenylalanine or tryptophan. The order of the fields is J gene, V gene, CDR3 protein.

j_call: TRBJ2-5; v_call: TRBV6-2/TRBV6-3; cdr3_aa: CASSFGGGGVGETQYF
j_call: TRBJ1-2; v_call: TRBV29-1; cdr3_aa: CSVEDSSRGYTF
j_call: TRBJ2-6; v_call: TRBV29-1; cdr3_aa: CSATIIIAAGANVLTF
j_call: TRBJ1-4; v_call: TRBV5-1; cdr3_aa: CASSLSVPSANEKLFF
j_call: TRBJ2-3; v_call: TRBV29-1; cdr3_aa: CSVEKGGTDTQYF
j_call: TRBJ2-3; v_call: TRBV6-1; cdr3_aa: CASSERDPSRFPQYF
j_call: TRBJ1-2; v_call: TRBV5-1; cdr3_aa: CASSPGQVGPYGYTF
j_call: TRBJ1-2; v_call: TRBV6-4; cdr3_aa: CASRRSANYGYTF
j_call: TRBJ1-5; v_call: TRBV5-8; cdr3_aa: CASSLVGQGLAPQHF
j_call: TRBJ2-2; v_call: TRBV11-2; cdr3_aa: CASSLLVRSKDTGELFF
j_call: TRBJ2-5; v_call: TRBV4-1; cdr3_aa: CASSHLEADLYQETQYF
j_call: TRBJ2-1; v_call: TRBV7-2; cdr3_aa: CASSLVFSLAYDEQFF
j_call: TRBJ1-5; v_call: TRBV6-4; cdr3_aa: CASNKTGLSNQPQHF
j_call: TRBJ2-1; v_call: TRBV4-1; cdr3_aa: CASSQDEAGMASHNEQFF
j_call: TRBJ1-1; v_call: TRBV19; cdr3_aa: CASSATGWGFSEAFF
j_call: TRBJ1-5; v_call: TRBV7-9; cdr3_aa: CATDNRGEVLSNQPQHF
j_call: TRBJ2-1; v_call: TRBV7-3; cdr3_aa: CASSPGDYHNEQFF
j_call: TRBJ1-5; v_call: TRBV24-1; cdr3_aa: CATSDRDRPNQPQHF
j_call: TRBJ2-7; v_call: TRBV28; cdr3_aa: CASRPGLAGGSYEQYF
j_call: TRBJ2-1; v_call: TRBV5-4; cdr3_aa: CASSQGQGNEQFF
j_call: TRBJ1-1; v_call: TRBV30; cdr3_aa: CAWSVGQGTEAFF
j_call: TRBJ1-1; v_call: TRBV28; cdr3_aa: CASSLQGIENTEAFF
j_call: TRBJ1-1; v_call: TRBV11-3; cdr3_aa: CASSLDQGPEAFF
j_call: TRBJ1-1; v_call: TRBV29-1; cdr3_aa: CSVVTRGRGTEAFF
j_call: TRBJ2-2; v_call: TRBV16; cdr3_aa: CASSQSSRGFNTGELFF
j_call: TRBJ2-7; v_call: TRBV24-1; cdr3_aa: CATSDHPGTASYEQYF
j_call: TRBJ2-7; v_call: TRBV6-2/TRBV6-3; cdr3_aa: CASSNTGTGTLREQYF
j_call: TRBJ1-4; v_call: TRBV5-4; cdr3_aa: CVLDRTPSYEKLFF
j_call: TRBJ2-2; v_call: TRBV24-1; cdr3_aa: CATTGWGGELFF
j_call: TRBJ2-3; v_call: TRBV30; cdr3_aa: CAWSPSTDTQYF
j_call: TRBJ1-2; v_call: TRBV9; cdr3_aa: CASSVVPGDSNYGYTF
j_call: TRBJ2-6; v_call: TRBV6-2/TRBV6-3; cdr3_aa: CASSQQASGANVLTF
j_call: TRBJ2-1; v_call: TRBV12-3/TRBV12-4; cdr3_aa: CASNADNNEQFF